A selection of T cell receptor beta chains follows, all from one sample in a study of shared T cell receptors in the human thymus. Using immunoSEQ multiplex PCR, the repertoire was profiled, and TCRdb retains in-frame clones only, with some absent. This sample has 650,000 to 950,000 clones; roughly 88% occur once, and the top ten carry roughly 0.01%. This sample also appeared in a second study, on human thymus T cells.

Specimen: thymocytes. These receptors were taken from a girl under three years old with a congenital heart defect. CDR3s include the opening cysteine and the closing phenylalanine or tryptophan. D genes are given only for firm matches. Clone size, where shown, is once, few, many, or a class for clones that have expanded.

clone size	V gene	J gene	D gene	CDR3 protein	CDR3 DNA
NA	TRBV5-1	TRBJ2-7	TRBD1	CASSLARWPDRAYYEQYF	TGCGCCAGCAGCTTGGCTAGGTGGCCCGACAGGGCCTACTACGAGCAGTACTTC
NA	TRBV7-2	TRBJ2-7	NA	CASSLTYRAHEQYF	TGTGCCAGCAGCCTAACCTACAGGGCTCACGAGCAGTACTTC
NA	TRBV19	TRBJ1-5	TRBD1	CASSIVGDRGRGGNQPQHF	TGTGCCAGTAGTATAGTTGGGGACAGGGGGCGAGGAGGCAATCAGCCCCAGCATTTT
NA	TRBV5-1	TRBJ1-2	TRBD1	CASSFPGQGTYGYTF	TGCGCCAGCAGCTTCCCGGGACAGGGAACGTATGGCTACACCTTC
NA	TRBV7-3	TRBJ2-2	NA	CASSLMSFPTGELFF	TGTGCCAGCAGCTTAATGTCTTTCCCCACCGGGGAGCTGTTTTTT
NA	TRBV6-6	TRBJ2-2	NA	CATLKTGPGELFF	TGTGCCACCTTAAAAACAGGTCCCGGGGAGCTGTTTTTT
NA	TRBV28	TRBJ1-6	TRBD1	CASNPPGTGYLGLHF	TGTGCCAGCAACCCGCCCGGGACAGGGTATTTAGGCCTCCACTTT
NA	TRBV19	TRBJ2-7	NA	CASRHQGHEQYF	TGTGCCAGTAGGCACCAGGGGCACGAGCAGTACTTC
NA	TRBV15	TRBJ1-1	NA	CATSRDLRMNTEAFF	TGTGCCACCAGCAGAGATCTGAGAATGAACACTGAAGCTTTCTTT
once	TRBV20-1	TRBJ1-2	TRBD1	CSAQGVAGYTF	TGCAGTGCTCAGGGGGTGGCTGGCTACACCTTC
NA	TRBV2	TRBJ1-2	NA	CASTGGFHGYTF	TGTGCCAGCACTGGCGGATTTCATGGCTACACCTTC
NA	TRBV7-3	TRBJ2-1	TRBD2	CASSLPGLANEQFF	TGTGCCAGCAGCCTTCCGGGACTAGCCAATGAGCAGTTCTTC